Listed below are T cell receptor beta chains from one sample, sequenced in a study of blood T cell repertoires in COVID-19. Profiling relied on immunoSEQ multiplex PCR, and the TCRdb table lists in-frame clones only, not all of them. This sample has about 180,000 clones, with roughly nine tenths found just once. Sequencing was carried out using peripheral blood. The receptors derive from a man aged 18-30 years who had recovered from COVID-19. Each CDR3 is given with its conserved first and last residue. Each record gives: clone size, V gene, D gene, J gene, CDR3 DNA, CDR3 protein. A D gene is named only where the DNA matches it firmly. The size of a clone is reported for some rows only, either as once, few or many, or as a class for expanded clones.

NA,TRBV3-1/TRBV3-2,NA,TRBJ1-4,TGTGCCAGCAGCCCTGTCCCGGGAGAAGACGAAAAACTGTTTTTT,CASSPVPGEDEKLFF
NA,TRBV5-1,TRBD2,TRBJ2-1,TGCGCCAGCAGCTACTACTTCGGGACTAGCGGCTCCTACAATGAGCAGTTCTTC,CASSYYFGTSGSYNEQFF
NA,TRBV6-5,TRBD1,TRBJ1-2,TGTGCCAGCAGTCCAGGGACAGGGAACTATGGCTACACCTTC,CASSPGTGNYGYTF
NA,TRBV20-1,NA,TRBJ1-1,TGCAGTGCGACCCCGGGGACTGAAGCTTTCTTT,CSATPGTEAFF
NA,TRBV4-2,TRBD2,TRBJ2-7,TGTGCCAGCAGCCAAGATCAGAGCGGGACCAGAAGGGAGCAGTACTTC,CASSQDQSGTRREQYF
NA,TRBV6-5,NA,TRBJ2-7,TGTGCCAGCACAGGGTCCTACGAGCAGTACTTC,CASTGSYEQYF
NA,TRBV7-2,TRBD1,TRBJ2-1,TGTGCCAGCAGTTCCGGGACAGGCGCCAATGAGCAGTTCTTC,CASSSGTGANEQFF
NA,TRBV3-1/TRBV3-2,TRBD2,TRBJ2-2,TGTGCCAGCAGCCATCCTTACGGGACTAGCGGGAGGGCGAACACCGGGGAGCTGTTTTTT,CASSHPYGTSGRANTGELFF
NA,TRBV18,NA,TRBJ2-3,TGTGCCAGCTCACCGACCTTCGGGAGCACAGATACGCAGTATTTT,CASSPTFGSTDTQYF
NA,TRBV5-4,NA,TRBJ2-3,TGTGCCAGCAGCGAGCGGGCCAAGCGCCCAGATACGCAGTATTTT,CASSERAKRPDTQYF
NA,TRBV7-2,NA,TRBJ2-3,TGTGCCAGCAAAGGAGTTAGCACAGATACGCAGTATTTT,CASKGVSTDTQYF
NA,TRBV7-2,NA,TRBJ1-2,TGTGCCAGCAGCTTTAATCAGGGCGGCTACACCTTC,CASSFNQGGYTF
NA,TRBV28,NA,TRBJ2-2,TGTGCCAGCAGTTTAGCCGGGAGGAACACCGGGGAGCTGTTTTTT,CASSLAGRNTGELFF
NA,TRBV7-2,TRBD1,TRBJ2-1,TGTGCCAGCAGCCCGGGACAGCCCCAGAGGAATGAGCAGTTCTTC,CASSPGQPQRNEQFF
NA,TRBV7-6,NA,TRBJ2-2,TGTGCCAGCAGCTTAGGTCCGGGTAAAAATCTGGTCACCGGGGAGCTGTTTTTT,CASSLGPGKNLVTGELFF
few,TRBV5-4,NA,TRBJ2-1,TGTGCCAGCAGCTTGGCTAACAGGGAGAATGAGCAGTTCTTC,CASSLANRENEQFF
few,TRBV7-8,NA,TRBJ1-2,TGTGCCAGCAGCTTAACAGGGCGTACCCGTTATGGCTACACCTTC,CASSLTGRTRYGYTF
NA,TRBV14,NA,TRBJ1-2,TGTGCCAGCAGCCCCCAGGAAGCTTTTGGCTACACCTTC,CASSPQEAFGYTF
NA,TRBV9,TRBD2,TRBJ2-1,TGTGCCAGCAGCGTGCTAGCGGGAGGGCGGTACAATGAGCAGTTCTTC,CASSVLAGGRYNEQFF
NA,TRBV12-3/TRBV12-4,NA,TRBJ1-5,TGTGCCAGCAGTTTAGCGCAGGGTCAGCCCCAGCATTTT,CASSLAQGQPQHF
NA,TRBV6-2/TRBV6-3,NA,TRBJ1-4,TGTGCCAGCAGTTACTCGAGCGGGCAGGCGAGATTTACTAATGAAAAACTGTTTTTT,CASSYSSGQARFTNEKLFF
NA,TRBV5-1,TRBD2,TRBJ2-2,TGCGCCAGCAGCTTCTATGGGACTAGCGGGAGGGCCACCGGGGAGCTGTTTTTT,CASSFYGTSGRATGELFF
NA,TRBV24-1,TRBD2,TRBJ2-1,TGTGCCACCAGTGGGCGGGGAGTAGCGGGAGAGATTAATAGCCGGAATGAGCAGTTCTTC,CATSGRGVAGEINSRNEQFF
NA,TRBV28,NA,TRBJ1-6,TGTGCCAGCAGTCCCTCAGCGGGGGATTATTCACCCCTCCACTTT,CASSPSAGDYSPLHF
NA,TRBV6-2/TRBV6-3,TRBD2,TRBJ2-5,TGTGCCAGCAGCTCCCCCATAGCGGGAGGGCAAGAGACCCAGTACTTC,CASSSPIAGGQETQYF
NA,TRBV6-5,TRBD2,TRBJ2-3,TGTGCCAGCAGTTACGACGGGAGGGGGGAAGATACGCAGTATTTT,CASSYDGRGEDTQYF
few,TRBV7-9,TRBD1,TRBJ1-5,TGTGCCAGCAGGTCCAGGGGGAATCAGCCCCAGCATTTT,CASRSRGNQPQHF
NA,TRBV3-1/TRBV3-2,NA,TRBJ2-5,TGTGCCAGCAGCCAAGATCTCCCGGCAGGGCATGGAGAGACCCAGTACTTC,CASSQDLPAGHGETQYF
NA,TRBV12-3/TRBV12-4,TRBD1,TRBJ1-2,TGTGCCAGCAGCCCCGACAGGGGAGATGGCTACACCTTC,CASSPDRGDGYTF
NA,TRBV30,NA,TRBJ1-5,TGTGCCTGGAGTGAAGGGGGACGAAGGATCAATCAGCCCCAGCATTTT,CAWSEGGRRINQPQHF
NA,TRBV7-8,TRBD2,TRBJ2-3,TGTGCCAGCAACTTATTTAGCGGGAGCACAGATACGCAGTATTTT,CASNLFSGSTDTQYF